These 22 T cell receptor beta chains came from one sample sequenced in a study of vaccination effects on CD4 cells after COVID-19. After expansion with viral peptide pools in the ViraFEST assay, antigen-specific CD4+ T cells were sequenced. Once cultured for approximately eleven days, the cells underwent separation to obtain CD4+ T cells. Having tested negative for nucleocapsid antibodies, the vaccine recipients showed no prior SARS-CoV-2 infection. Clones were read by immunoSEQ multiplex PCR, and TCRdb kept only the in-frame ones, dropping some. The table shows 35,000 to 50,000 clones, with around 70% occurring only once. These receptors lack a known antigen. Sequencing was performed on CD4+ T cells from PBMCs cultured with HCoV-OC43 spike peptides, taken before COVID-19 vaccination. Sample subset: HCoV-OC43 spike overlapping peptide pool stimulation. The receptors come from a human donor who received a COVID-19 vaccine.

This clone was detected once. This chain joins TRBV2 and TRBJ2-1; 8 positions agree with TRBD2. The V segment lost 3 bases and the J segment 4 bases; nucleotides outside the gene matches: 8. The CDR3 extends over 16 amino acids. Per germline, CDR1 SNHLY and CDR2 FYNNEI. CDR3 region: CASSDRLAGKYNEQFF. In DNA form, the CDR3 reads TGTGCCAGCAGTGATAGGCTAGCGGGCAAATACAATGAGCAGTTCTTC.

V gene TRBV6-5 combines with J gene TRBJ1-6; D possibly corresponds to TRBD1 (5 bases). Per germline, CDR1 MNHEY and CDR2 SVGAGI. This CDR3 comprises 15 residues. Between the trimmed V and J ends, which lost 2 bases and 3 bases, there was a span of 8 bases. This CDR3 reads CASSYRDGYNSPLHF. In nucleotides, the CDR3 is TGTGCCAGCAGTTACCGGGACGGCTATAATTCACCCCTCCACTTT.

CDR3 coding DNA: TGTGCCAGCACAAAGTCAGGGAACACTGAAGCTTTCTTT. Encoded protein: CASTKSGNTEAFF. The chain is built from TRBV12-3 or TRBV12-4 and TRBJ1-1, with D hard to call. This CDR3 is built from 13 residues. V lost 7 bases to trimming and J lost 1 base, with 10 bases between them.

CDR3 bases: TGCGCCAGCAGCCAATCCCCAGGGGTGGGTGAAGCTTTCTTT. It codes for CASSQSPGVGEAFF. The chain has TRBV4-3 and TRBJ1-1, with D possibly matching TRBD1 (6 bases). The CDR3 loop spans 14 amino acids. Germline V gene sequence: CDR1 LGHNA, CDR2 YSLEER. Trimming left V 2 bases short and J 7 bases short, with 14 bases between.

V gene TRBV19 combines with J gene TRBJ1-1; D unresolved. The CDR3 is 12 residues long. Germline V CDR1 and CDR2: LNHDA, SQIVND (reference sequence). Trimming removed 5 bases at V and 2 bases at J, with 6 bases between. CDR3 DNA sequence: TGTGCCAGTAGTGCGCGCAACACTGAAGCTTTCTTT. It is translated as CASSARNTEAFF.

This rearrangement joins TRBV19 to TRBJ1-2; D possibly corresponds to TRBD1 (6 bases). Germline assignment: CDR1 LNHDA and CDR2 SQIVND (reference sequence). The CDR3 is 15 residues long. Trimming left V 0 bases short and J 4 bases short, with 12 bases between. The CDR3 coding sequence is TGTGCCAGTAGTATAGATTGGGGGGCTCGCTATGGCTACACCTTC. Protein product: CASSIDWGARYGYTF.

At least ten counts were recorded for this clone. The chain employs TRBV12-5 and TRBJ1-6, with 8 bases matching TRBD1. Germline lookup yields CDR1 LGHNT and CDR2 FRNRAP. The CDR3 has 20 amino acids. J gave up 0 bases and V 7 bases, and 17 bases lay outside the gene matches. The CDR3 DNA reads as TGTGCTAGTGCCTTACTTACAAGGACAGGGACGTTCTCCTATAATTCACCCCTCCACTTT. This translates into CASALLTRTGTFSYNSPLHF.

This clone was detected a few times. The rearrangement uses TRBV6-5 and TRBJ1-5, with a tentative D call TRBD1 (5 bases). V was pared by 6 bases and J by 3 bases, with 9 bases between. CDR1 is MNHEY, CDR2 SVGAGI, per germline. This CDR3 is 13 amino acids long. The CDR3 bases are TGTGCCAGCAGGGGGCAAGTCAATCAGCCCCAGCATTTT. Protein sequence: CASRGQVNQPQHF.

V gene TRBV27 combines with J gene TRBJ2-5; D remains unclear. Trimming took off 6 bases at V and 1 base at J, with 9 bases between the two ends. Germline assignment: CDR1 MNHEY and CDR2 SMNVEV (reference sequence). This CDR3 spans 13 amino acids. The CDR3 here is CASRDYSQETQYF. In DNA, the CDR3 is TGTGCCAGCAGGGATTACAGCCAAGAGACCCAGTACTTC.

The genes are TRBV7-9 and TRBJ1-2; 7 bases align to TRBD1. The CDR3 loop spans 14 amino acids. CDR1 and CDR2 from the germline V gene are SEHNR and FQNEAQ (reference sequence). With V trimmed by 6 bases and J by 0 bases, 4 bases remained unmatched. As DNA, the CDR3 is TGTGCCAGCAGTCGGGACAGAGCTAACTATGGCTACACCTTC. It encodes CASSRDRANYGYTF.

V usage is TRBV9 and J usage is TRBJ2-5; 12 bases map to TRBD1. The CDR3 consists of 16 residues. V lost 0 bases and J lost 5; bases outside the gene matches: 5. CDR1 and CDR2 from the germline V gene are SGDLS and YYNGEE. CDR3 in amino acids: CASSVGGTGGFETQYF. The CDR3 DNA reads as TGTGCCAGCAGCGTAGGCGGGACAGGGGGCTTCGAGACCCAGTACTTC.

This clone was observed a single time. V gene TRBV29-1 combines with J gene TRBJ1-2; possible D gene TRBD1, 5 bases. CDR3 length equals 18 residues. V was shortened by 1 base and J by 4 bases, with 25 bases between the two germline ends. The germline V gene has CDR1 SQVTM and CDR2 ANQGSEA. The CDR3 region is CSVEVIVRDGLGGYGYTF. The CDR3 DNA reads as TGCAGCGTTGAAGTAATCGTTCGGGACGGCCTTGGAGGCTATGGCTACACCTTC.

J is TRBJ2-1 and V is TRBV29-1; maybe TRBD1 (6 bases). The CDR3 is 13 amino acids. In germline, CDR1 is SQVTM, CDR2 ANQGSEA. DNA for the CDR3: TGCAGTACCCGGGACAATACCTACAATGAGCAGTTCTTC. This gives the protein CSTRDNTYNEQFF.

This chain connects TRBV4-1 to TRBJ1-1; 7 bases are shared with TRBD1. Germline CDR1 is MGHRA and CDR2 is YSYEKL. Unmatched junction bases numbered 5, after V lost 2 bases and J lost 5 bases. This CDR3 has 14 amino acids. Written as DNA, the CDR3 is TGCGCCAGCAGCCAATCGACAGGGAGGACTGAAGCTTTCTTT. Protein product: CASSQSTGRTEAFF.

CDR3 DNA sequence: TGCGCCAGCTCCTCCCAAAGGGTTAGCGCGAGCACAGATACGCAGTATTTT. Translated: CASSSQRVSASTDTQYF. The chain combines TRBV10-2 with TRBJ2-3, with D perhaps TRBD2 (5 bases). In germline, CDR1 is WSHSY, CDR2 SAAADI. Trimming shortened V by 8 bases and J by 0 bases, and 21 bases separated the two germline ends. The CDR3 covers 17 residues.

The chain uses TRBV10-3 and TRBJ1-5; possible D gene TRBD1, 5 bases. V was trimmed by 7 bases and J by 2 bases, leaving 9 bases between them. From germline, CDR1 is ENHRY and CDR2 SYGVKD. The length of the CDR3 is 13 residues. CDR3 DNA: TGTGCCATCATGCAGGGACGCAATCAGCCCCAGCATTTT. Encoded protein: CAIMQGRNQPQHF.

The rearrangement joins TRBV7-2 to TRBJ2-3; TRBD2 matches at 7 bases. There are 12 residues in the CDR3. Germline loops: CDR1 SGHTA, CDR2 FQGNSA. Trimming at V came to 11 bases and at J to 1 base, leaving 3 bases not matched to a gene. The CDR3: CAARGGTDTQYF. Here the CDR3 DNA reads TGTGCCGCCCGGGGGGGCACAGATACGCAGTATTTT.

The chain recombines TRBV15 with TRBJ1-1; 7 nucleotides agree with TRBD1. Germline values: CDR1 LNHNV, CDR2 YYDKDF (reference sequence). V lost 0 bases and J lost 7; bases outside the gene matches: 8. This CDR3 has 15 amino acids. The CDR3 sequence is CATSRDLDRASEAFF. In DNA, the CDR3 is TGTGCCACCAGCAGAGATCTTGACAGGGCAAGTGAAGCTTTCTTT.

This clone was picked up one time. This CDR3 is CASSSSSRPTYEQYF. The CDR3 nucleotides are TGCGCCAGCAGCTCCTCAAGCCGACCCACCTACGAGCAGTACTTC. The chain couples TRBV5-1 to TRBJ2-7; no clear D. This CDR3 has 15 amino acids. Germline loops: CDR1 SGHRS, CDR2 YFSETQ. Trimming took off 3 bases at V and 2 bases at J, with 15 bases between the two ends. Looking up the rest from reference TRBV5-1 and TRBJ2-7 gives the full variable domain: KAGVTQTPRYLIKTRGQQVTLSCSPISGHRSVSWYQQTPGQGLQFLFEYFSETQRNKGNFPGRFSGRQFSNSRSEMNVSTLELGDSALYLCASSSSSRPTYEQYFGPGTRLTVT.

This clone was counted only a few times. The chain employs TRBV5-6 and TRBJ1-4, with TRBD1 matching over 8 bases. This CDR3 contains 16 residues. J was trimmed by 7 bases and V by 4 bases; bases with no gene match: 12. Germline CDR1 reads SGHDT; CDR2 reads YYEEEE. The CDR3, as DNA: TGTGCCAGCAGCGCCCTCGGGACAGGAAGGGTTGAAAAACTGTTTTTT. Its protein is CASSALGTGRVEKLFF.

A note on this clone: Compared with germline, one end of the junction differs, possibly owing to a read error. The chain links TRBV5-1 to TRBJ1-1; D is unclear. The CDR3 is made up of 14 amino acids. The germline V gene encodes CDR1 SGHRS and CDR2 YFSETQ. The CDR3 sequence is CASSLWVGNPEAFF. The CDR3 coding sequence is TGCGCCAGCAGCTTGTGGGTAGGGAACCCTGAAGCTTTCTTT.

V is TRBV30 and J is TRBJ2-5; possible D gene TRBD2, 6 bases. The CDR3 sequence is 13 residues long. Germline values: CDR1 GTSNPN, CDR2 SVGIG (reference sequence). V was shortened by 3 bases and J by 2 bases, with 10 bases between the two germline ends. The DNA of the CDR3 is TGTGCCTGGAGGGGGCGGGAACAAGAGACCCAGTACTTC. Its translation: CAWRGREQETQYF.